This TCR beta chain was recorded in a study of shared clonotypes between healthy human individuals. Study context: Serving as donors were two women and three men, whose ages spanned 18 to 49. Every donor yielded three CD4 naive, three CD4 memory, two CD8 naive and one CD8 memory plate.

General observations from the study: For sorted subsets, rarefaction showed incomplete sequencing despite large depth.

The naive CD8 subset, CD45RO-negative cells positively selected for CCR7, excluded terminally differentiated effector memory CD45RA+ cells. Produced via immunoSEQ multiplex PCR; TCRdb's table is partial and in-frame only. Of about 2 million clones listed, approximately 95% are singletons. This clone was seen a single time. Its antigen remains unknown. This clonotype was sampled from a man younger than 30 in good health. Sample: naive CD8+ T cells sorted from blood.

The CDR3 reads CASSFEGTEAFF. The CDR3 DNA is TGTGCCAGCAGCTTCGAGGGCACTGAAGCTTTCTTT. This rearrangement joins TRBV11-2 to TRBJ1-1; D uncertain. V lost 3 bases to trimming and J lost 4 bases, with 6 bases between them. CDR1 is SGHAT, CDR2 FQNNGV, per germline. This CDR3 comprises 12 residues. The full variable domain, rest sourced from reference TRBV11-2 and TRBJ1-1, is EAGVAQSPRYKIIEKRQSVAFWCNPISGHATLYWYQQILGQGPKLLIQFQNNGVVDDSQLPKDRFSAERLKGVDSTLKIQPAKLEDSAVYLCASSFEGTEAFFGQGTRLTVV.